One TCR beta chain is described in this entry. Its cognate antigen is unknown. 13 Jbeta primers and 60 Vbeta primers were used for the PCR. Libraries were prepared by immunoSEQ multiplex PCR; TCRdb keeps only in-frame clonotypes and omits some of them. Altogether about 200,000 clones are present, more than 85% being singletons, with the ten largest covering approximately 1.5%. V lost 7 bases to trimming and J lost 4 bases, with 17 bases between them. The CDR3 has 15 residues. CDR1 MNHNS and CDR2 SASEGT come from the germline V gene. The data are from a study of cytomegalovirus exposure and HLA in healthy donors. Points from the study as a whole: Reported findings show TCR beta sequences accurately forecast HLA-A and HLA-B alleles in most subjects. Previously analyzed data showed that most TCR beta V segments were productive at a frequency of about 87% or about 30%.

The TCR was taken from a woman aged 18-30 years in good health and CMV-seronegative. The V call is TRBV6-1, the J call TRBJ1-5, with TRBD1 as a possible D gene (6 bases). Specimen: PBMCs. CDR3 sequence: CASKLGQGWNQPQHF. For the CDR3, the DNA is TGTGCCAGCAAGCTGGGTCAGGGGTGGAATCAGCCCCAGCATTTT.